This T cell receptor (beta chain) was captured by sequencing in a study of cytomegalovirus exposure and HLA in healthy donors. Study summary: A subsequent analysis reported that the 120 or so validation repertoires were produced on the same platform that had also been used for the 550 to 750 first-cohort repertoires. Study-wide results and caveats: Most TCRs appeared rarely, but some public TCRs recurred in many donors. Approximately 160 TCR beta chains were listed as cytomegalovirus-associated.

On this clone: Its antigen is still unknown.

The germline CDR1 and CDR2 sequences are SGHNT and YENEEA. This CDR3 contains 19 residues. The ends lost 5 bases at V and 0 bases at J; junction bases unmatched: 13. TCRdb keeps only in-frame clones here, not all; method: immunoSEQ multiplex PCR. The data hold around 230,000 clones, with approximately 84% observed a single time. The source material was PBMCs. This sequence joins TRBV11-3 and TRBJ2-7; the match to TRBD2 covers 13 bases. This sequence was found in a woman aged 25 to 39 in good health and CMV-seropositive. Here the CDR3 DNA reads TGTGCCAGCAGCCGACGACTAGCGGGAGGACGGAGCAGCTCCTACGAGCAGTACTTC. The encoded protein is CASSRRLAGGRSSSYEQYF. The entire variable domain, with the rest obtained from reference TRBV11-3 and TRBJ2-7, is as follows: EAGVVQSPRYKIIEKKQPVAFWCNPISGHNTLYWYLQNLGQGPELLIRYENEEAVDDSQLPKDRFSAERLKGVDSTLKIQPAELGDSAVYLCASSRRLAGGRSSSYEQYFGPGTRLTVT.